A single sample is the source of the 22 T cell receptor beta chains below, sequenced in a study of T cells in women clearing cervical HPV infection. The protocol was immunoSEQ multiplex PCR, while the TCRdb copy is restricted to in-frame clones and leaves out a portion. This sample's table has around 28,000 clones. Material for sequencing was blood buffy coat. These receptor sequences come from a woman aged 18-70 years with a cervical HPV16 infection that either progressed to CIN3+ or cleared (not recorded which).

CDR3 DNA, as far as it was read: TGTGCCACCAGTGATTTTTCCCCGGCAATCGGGACAGGGGGTGGTGGTGAG. It codes for CATSDFSPAIGTGGGGE. In full, the CDR3 reads CATSDFSPAIGTGGGGEQFF. The rearrangement joins TRBV24-1 to TRBJ2-1; 11 bases agree with TRBD1. Sequencing ends 3 residues short of the CDR3 end; the germline J gene provides the rest. Trimming cost V 1 base and J 9 bases; bases outside gene matches: 19. CDR1 is KGHDR, CDR2 SFDVKD, per germline. This CDR3 spans 20 amino acids.

Remarks on this clone: The read gets to within 3 residues of the CDR3 end, and the germline J gene fills in the rest. The rearrangement links TRBV4-1 to TRBJ2-7; 7 bases line up with TRBD1. The V gene end was trimmed by 0 bases and the J gene end by 2 bases; junction bases not matched to a gene: 7. The CDR3 is 16 residues long. Germline V gives CDR1 MGHRA, CDR2 YSYEKL. The CDR3 loop reads CASSQDGTAFTYEQYF. CDR3 DNA (partial): TGCGCCAGCAGCCAAGATGGGACAGCCTTCACCTACGAG.

As regards this clone: Sequencing ends 3 residues short of the CDR3 end; the germline J gene provides the rest. J is TRBJ1-1 and V is TRBV18; D is undetermined. Germline-derived CDR1 and CDR2 are KGHSH and LQKENI. The length of the CDR3 is 13 residues. V dropped 0 bases and J dropped 4 bases, with 6 bases sitting between them. CDR3 sequence reads: CASSPPSFTEAFF. The covered CDR3 bases are TGTGCCAGCTCACCACCCTCCTTCACTGAA.

On this clone: The DNA ends 3 residues before the CDR3 does, and the rest of the CDR3 is filled in from the germline J gene. The chain carries TRBV5-4 and TRBJ1-6; 7 nucleotides agree with TRBD1. The CDR3 spans 16 residues. The germline V gene encodes CDR1 SGHNT and CDR2 YYREEE (reference sequence). V trimming: 3 bases; J trimming: 2 bases; junction bases outside the gene matches: 5. The CDR3 DNA, read in part, is TGTGCCAGCAGCTCAGGACAGGACGCCTATAATTCACCC. This sequence encodes CASSSGQDAYNSP. The whole CDR3 protein is CASSSGQDAYNSPLHF.

For this clone: Coverage ceases 3 residues before the CDR3 finishes, and the germline J gene fills in the end. V and J are TRBV2 and TRBJ2-3; TRBD2 might be the D (5 bases). The CDR3 spans 13 residues. Per the germline V gene, CDR1 is SNHLY and CDR2 is FYNNEI. The CDR3 loop reads CASSEPGWQPQYF. Incomplete CDR3 DNA: TGTGCCAGCAGTGAACCGGGGTGGCAGCCG. Looking up the rest from reference TRBV2 and TRBJ2-3 gives the full variable domain: EPEVTQTPSHQVTQMGQEVILRCVPISNHLYFYWYRQILGQKVEFLVSFYNNEISEKSEIFDDQFSVERPDGSNFTLKIRSTKLEDSAMYFCASSEPGWQPQYFGPGTRLTVL.

With regard to this clone: The sequenced fragment ends 3 residues before the CDR3 boundary, so the rest is inferred from the germline J gene. The chain couples TRBV20-1 to TRBJ2-7; D unclear. V was cut by 6 bases and J by 0 bases, with 12 bases left in between. The germline V gene has CDR1 DFQATT and CDR2 SNEGSKA (reference sequence). CDR3 length: 13 amino acids. The CDR3 DNA, read in part, is TGCAGTGCCGCGAGAGCGCCCTCCTACGAG. Its protein product is CSAARAPSYE. The whole CDR3 region reads CSAARAPSYEQYF.

Turning to this clone: The read stops 3 residues short of the end of the CDR3; the missing end is completed from the germline J gene. J is TRBJ1-2 and V is TRBV19; no clear D gene. The germline V gene encodes CDR1 LNHDA and CDR2 SQIVND (reference sequence). The CDR3 runs to 14 residues. The DNA read from the CDR3 is TGTGCCAGTAGAAATGACCCTACCACAGATACC. It specifies CASRNDPTTDT. From start to end, the CDR3 is CASRNDPTTDTYTF. Variable domain in full (rest from reference TRBV19 and TRBJ1-2): DGGITQSPKYLFRKEGQNVTLSCEQNLNHDAMYWYRQDPGQGLRLIYYSQIVNDFQKGDIAEGYSVSREKKESFPLTVTSAQKNPTAFYLCASRNDPTTDTYTFGSGTRLTVV.

With respect to this clone: The read ends 3 residues shy of where the CDR3 ends; the end is completed using the germline J gene. V is TRBV30 and J is TRBJ1-2, with D unresolved. The CDR3 runs to 14 residues. Trimming left V 0 bases short and J 3 bases short, with 11 bases between. The germline V gene has CDR1 GTSNPN and CDR2 SVGIG (reference sequence). CDR3 sequence reads: CAWSVVPRDYGYTF. CDR3 DNA (partial): TGTGCCTGGAGTGTCGTACCCCGCGACTATGGC.

Comments on this clone: The read gets to within 3 residues of the CDR3 end, and the germline J gene fills in the rest. The rearrangement uses TRBV29-1 and TRBJ2-3, with TRBD1 matching 8 bases. CDR1 and CDR2 (germline): SQVTM, ANQGSEA. The CDR3 extends over 13 amino acids. CDR3 DNA (partial): TGCAGCGTTCAGGGGGCCAGCAATCAGCCG. It codes for CSVQGASNQP. The whole CDR3 protein is CSVQGASNQPQYF.

Judged by frequency, this clone is medium-sized. The read ends 3 residues shy of where the CDR3 ends; the end is completed using the germline J gene. Other DNA sequences in the same sample also yield this CDR3. The chain links TRBV20-1 to TRBJ2-5, with 8 bases fitting TRBD1. V was clipped by 6 bases and J by 1 base; unmatched bases: 7. Germline V gives CDR1 DFQATT, CDR2 SNEGSKA (reference sequence). CDR3 length: 14 amino acids. The DNA read from the CDR3 is TGCAGTGCCGGTACAGGGGGTTTCCAAGAGACC. The encoded protein is CSAGTGGFQET. The CDR3 as a whole reads CSAGTGGFQETQYF.

As concerns this clone: Sequencing ends 3 residues short of the CDR3 end; the germline J gene provides the rest. The chain links TRBV7-9 to TRBJ1-4, with a tentative D call TRBD1 (5 bases). From germline, CDR1 is SEHNR and CDR2 FQNEAQ (reference sequence). The CDR3 loop spans 13 amino acids. This chain's CDR3 is CASSLQGNSPLFF. Partial CDR3 DNA: TGTGCCAGCAGCTTACAGGGAAATTCACCA.

For this clone: The read falls 3 residues short of the CDR3 end, and the missing part is taken from the germline J gene. This chain links TRBV20-1 with TRBJ2-3; no clear D. Per germline, CDR1 DFQATT and CDR2 SNEGSKA (reference sequence). V was shortened by 3 bases and J by 5 bases, with 6 bases between the two germline ends. CDR3 length: 11 residues. This CDR3 is CSASLLDTQYF. The covered CDR3 bases are TGCAGTGCTAGCTTACTAGATACG.

For this clone: With the read ending 3 residues before the CDR3 end, the germline J gene is used to fill in that end. The V gene is TRBV7-9, the J gene TRBJ1-1; D gene unclear. Trimming shortened V by 5 bases and J by 0 bases, and 10 bases separated the two germline ends. In germline, CDR1 is SEHNR, CDR2 FQNEAQ (reference sequence). The CDR3 contains 14 residues. The CDR3 bases that were read are TGTGCCAGCAGCCTCTCCGTAATGAACACTGAA. Translation gives CASSLSVMNTE. The CDR3 in full is CASSLSVMNTEAFF.

Turning to this clone: The CDR3 end lies 3 residues beyond the end of the read and is filled in from the germline J gene. V and J are TRBV7-3 and TRBJ2-7; TRBD1 matches 8 bases. V gave up 6 bases and J gave up 4 bases; unmatched junction bases: 5. This CDR3 region has 13 residues. Germline CDR1 and CDR2: SGHTA and FQGTGA. CDR3 DNA, as far as it was read: TGTGCCAGCAGTTCTAACAGGGGGTACGAG. Encoded protein: CASSSNRGYE. The CDR3 as a whole reads CASSSNRGYEQYF.

To note about this clone: The read is 3 residues too short to cover the CDR3 end, so that end is filled in from the germline J gene. The rearrangement joins TRBV20-1 to TRBJ2-1; 7 positions agree with TRBD2. J lost 6 bases, V lost 5 bases, and 13 bases had no gene match. The germline V gene encodes CDR1 DFQATT and CDR2 SNEGSKA (reference sequence). CDR3 size: 15 residues. CDR3 DNA, as far as it was read: TGCAGTGCTCTAACGTGGACTAGTAAAACCAATGAG. It encodes CSALTWTSKTNE. The whole CDR3 reads CSALTWTSKTNEQFF.

Regarding this clone: From the germline J gene comes the end of the CDR3, since the read stops 3 residues before it. The rearrangement links TRBV7-6 to TRBJ2-6; 9 bases are shared with TRBD1. The CDR3 runs 15 residues. Germline assignment: CDR1 SGHVS and CDR2 FNYEAQ. The ends lost 6 bases at V and 0 bases at J; junction bases unmatched: 0. The CDR3 DNA, read in part, is TGTGCCAGCAGGACAGGGGGCTCTGGGGCCAACGTC. The encoded protein is CASRTGGSGANV. The CDR3 in its entirety is CASRTGGSGANVLTF.

As regards this clone: One junction end disagrees with the germline gene, perhaps due to a read error. The CDR3 end falls 3 residues outside the read, so it is completed with the germline J gene. This specimen includes other DNA sequences encoding the same CDR3. This chain uses TRBV19 with TRBJ1-3; TRBD1 aligns across 8 bases. The CDR3 has 18 residues. Germline CDR1 reads LNHDA; CDR2 reads SQIVND (reference sequence). The CDR3 sequence: CASSTRRDRYASGNTIYF. The covered CDR3 bases are TGTGCCAGTAGTACTCGGAGGGACAGGTACGCCTCTGGAAACACA.

The CDR3 spells CASSPSPRDYTF. The sequenced part of the CDR3 DNA is TGTGCCAGCTCACCATCACCTAGAGAT. The V and J genes are TRBV18 and TRBJ1-2; D ambiguous. The read finishes 3 residues shy of the CDR3 end, and the germline J gene is used to complete it. This CDR3 is 12 amino acids long. CDR1 is KGHSH, CDR2 LQKENI, per germline.

With regard to this clone: An end of the junction does not agree with germline; a read error may underlie this. The read finishes 3 residues shy of the CDR3 end, and the germline J gene is used to complete it. Other nucleotide sequences in the sample specify the same CDR3. The chain joins TRBV7-9 to TRBJ1-3; D is undetermined. The CDR3 consists of 15 residues. Germline assignment: CDR1 SEHNR and CDR2 FQNEAQ (reference sequence). The sequenced CDR3 bases are TGTGCCAGCAGCCCCCTCCTTAGCTCTGGAAACACA. Translation gives CASSPLLSSGNT. The CDR3 as a whole reads CASSPLLSSGNTIYF.

CDR3 DNA, as far as it was read: TGTGCCAGCAGCTTATTCTCGGAGGGGATCGAG. Residues: CASSLFSEGIE. The complete CDR3 reads CASSLFSEGIEQYF. The V call is TRBV7-9, the J call TRBJ2-7; D perhaps matches TRBD2 (6 bases). The observed sequence ends 3 residues before the CDR3 terminus, with the missing tail filled in from the germline J gene. The CDR3 loop spans 14 amino acids. The V end was cut by 2 bases, the J end by 6 bases, with 14 bases between. CDR1 and CDR2 (germline): SEHNR, FQNEAQ (reference sequence). The variable domain in full, with the rest retrieved from reference TRBV7-9 and TRBJ2-7, is DTGVSQNPRHKITKRGQNVTFRCDPISEHNRLYWYRQTLGQGPEFLTYFQNEAQLEKSRLLSDRFSAERPKGSFSTLEIQRTEQGDSAMYLCASSLFSEGIEQYFGPGTRLTVT.

About this clone: The read gets to within 3 residues of the CDR3 end, and the germline J gene fills in the rest. The chain couples TRBV20-1 to TRBJ2-2; D gene uncertain. Germline-derived CDR1 and CDR2 are DFQATT and SNEGSKA (reference sequence). The length of the CDR3 is 14 residues. Partial CDR3 DNA: TGCAGTGCTACCGACGGAGCAACTAATGAAAAG. It encodes CSATDGATNEK. The CDR3, in full, reads CSATDGATNEKLFF.

Remarks on this clone: The CDR3 extends 3 residues past the end of the read, so its final part is completed from the germline J gene. V is TRBV7-2 and J is TRBJ1-2; D might be TRBD1 (5 bases). The CDR3 is made up of 15 amino acids. With 9 bases removed from V and 0 bases from J, the gap between germline ends came to 17 bases. The germline V gene has CDR1 SGHTA and CDR2 FQGNSA. CDR3 DNA, as far as it was read: TGTGCCAGAAGCCACCCCGCAGGGACTAACTATGGC. Its protein product is CARSHPAGTNYG. The entire CDR3 protein reads CARSHPAGTNYGYTF. Based on the CDR3 plus reference TRBV7-2 and TRBJ1-2, the full variable domain is GAGVSQSPSNKVTEKGKDVELRCDPISGHTALYWYRQSLGQGLEFLIYFQGNSAPDKSGLPSDRFSAERTGGSVSTLTIQRTQQEDSAVYLCARSHPAGTNYGYTFGSGTRLTVV.